This T cell receptor beta chain comes out of a study of blood T cell repertoires in COVID-19. Overall study context: From the United States, Italy and Spain came samples of acute and convalescent COVID-19. From T cells, B-cell-depleted T cells, or PBMCs came the material, which was cDNA or gDNA.

Original data processing: Counts of nucleated cells, estimated from reference gene primer amplification, were obtained. Produced via immunoSEQ multiplex PCR; TCRdb's table is partial and in-frame only. For V, J and clone size, that table is used; D and trimming come from the DNA. The repertoire holds some 30,000 clones, with 65% to 90% as singletons. The CDR3 runs to 15 residues. The germline V and J ends were trimmed by 3 bases and 9 bases, with 19 bases remaining between them. Germline assignment: CDR1 SGHNT and CDR2 YYREEE (reference sequence). The chain employs TRBV5-4 and TRBJ2-1; maybe TRBD2 (6 bases). This TCR derives from a man between 60 and 75 years old with active COVID-19. Sample: peripheral blood. The CDR3 protein is CASSSTLSGESEQFF. The CDR3, as DNA: TGTGCCAGCAGCTCGACTCTTTCGGGAGAATCTGAGCAGTTCTTC.